The 28 T cell receptor beta chains below all came from one sample that was sequenced in a study of response to subunit inactivated influenza vaccine. TCRdb re-called the RT-PCR reads with MiXCR, one entry per CDR3 protein. The sample lists a few hundred thousand distinct CDR3 sequences; about 20% were seen once. Sequences were derived from PBMCs from blood, sampled less than 22 months after vaccination. All receptors come from a man between 45 and 75 years old who received an inactivated influenza vaccine.

This clonotype was detected a few times. The chain couples TRBV7-2 to TRBJ1-4, with no clear D. The CDR3 loop spans 16 amino acids. The germline V and J ends were trimmed by 0 bases and 4 bases, with 12 bases remaining between them. Germline V gives CDR1 SGHTA, CDR2 FQGNSA. CDR3 region: CASSLASTPFNEKLFF. CDR3 DNA sequence: TGTGCCAGCAGCTTAGCCTCTACCCCTTTTAATGAAAAACTGTTTTTT.

The chain joins TRBV23-1 to TRBJ2-5, with no clear D. TRBV23-1 is marked as an open reading frame, function uncertain. V lost 0 bases to trimming and J lost 4 bases, with 18 bases between them. This CDR3 has 17 residues. The DNA of the CDR3 is TGCGCCAGCAGTCAATCTCCCTGGTGGCGTCCCCCAGAGACCCAGTACTTC. Amino acids: CASSQSPWWRPPETQYF.

The chain recombines TRBV5-1 with TRBJ1-4; the match to TRBD1 covers 8 bases. The V and J ends lost 4 bases and 3 bases, in that order; junction bases with no gene match: 5. CDR1 is SGHRS, CDR2 YFSETQ, per germline. CDR3 length: 15 amino acids. The DNA for the CDR3 is TGCGCCAGCAGCCAGGACAGGGCGGCTAATGAAAAACTGTTTTTT. Encoded protein: CASSQDRAANEKLFF.

This clonotype was seen repeatedly, ten times or more. The genes are TRBV11-2 and TRBJ2-5, with D unclear. The CDR3 extends over 15 amino acids. Trimming stripped 1 base from V and 0 bases from J, with 9 bases between. The germline gives CDR1 SGHAT, CDR2 FQNNGV. The CDR3: CASSLVRADQETQYF. CDR3 DNA sequence: TGTGCCAGCAGCTTAGTTAGGGCAGACCAAGAGACCCAGTACTTC.

The J gene is TRBJ2-7, the V gene TRBV7-3, with D possibly TRBD2 on 6 matching bases. Germline CDR1 SGHTA, CDR2 FQGTGA. The CDR3 is made up of 15 amino acids. V was trimmed by 4 bases and J by 3 bases, leaving 16 bases between them. The CDR3 reads CASSSPGRDRYEQYF. As DNA, the CDR3 is TGTGCCAGCAGCTCGCCGGGGCGGGACCGCTACGAGCAGTACTTC.

This clonotype occurred a few times. J is TRBJ1-2 and V is TRBV6-1; 8 bases agree with TRBD1. The CDR3 totals 13 residues. Losses at the gene ends were 6 bases for V and 8 bases for J; bases not matched to a gene: 8. The germline V gene encodes CDR1 MNHNS and CDR2 SASEGT. The CDR3: CASRDGQGGGYTF. The CDR3, as DNA: TGTGCCAGCAGGGACGGACAGGGTGGCGGCTACACCTTC.

This clonotype has just a few counts. The J gene is TRBJ2-5, the V gene TRBV6-1; the match to TRBD1 covers 9 bases. The CDR3 sequence is 15 residues long. The V gene end was trimmed by 5 bases and the J gene end by 8 bases; junction bases not matched to a gene: 12. The germline CDR1 and CDR2 sequences are MNHNS and SASEGT. CDR3 region: CASSRGTGSGNTQYF. CDR3 nucleotide sequence: TGTGCCAGCAGTAGAGGGACAGGGAGTGGCAATACCCAGTACTTC.

This chain uses TRBV5-1 with TRBJ2-1, with a tentative D call TRBD2 (6 bases). This CDR3 region has 13 residues. V shed 2 bases and J shed 7 bases, with 10 bases lying between them. Germline CDR1 and CDR2: SGHRS and YFSETQ. The CDR3 sequence: CASSFWAGNEQFF. The CDR3 nucleotides are TGCGCCAGCAGCTTCTGGGCGGGAAATGAGCAGTTCTTC.

This chain connects TRBV7-9 to TRBJ1-2; no clear D gene. CDR3 length: 14 amino acids. Germline CDR1 reads SEHNR; CDR2 reads FQNEAQ (reference sequence). V lost 5 bases, J lost 2 bases, and 12 bases lay in between. CDR3 residues: CASSPKGSNYGYTF. CDR3 nucleotide sequence: TGTGCCAGCAGCCCGAAGGGAAGCAACTATGGCTACACCTTC. Variable domain in full (rest from reference TRBV7-9 and TRBJ1-2): DTGVSQNPRHKITKRGQNVTFRCDPISEHNRLYWYRQTLGQGPEFLTYFQNEAQLEKSRLLSDRFSAERPKGSFSTLEIQRTEQGDSAMYLCASSPKGSNYGYTFGSGTRLTVV.

V and J are TRBV12-3 or TRBV12-4 and TRBJ2-7; D unclear. This CDR3 contains 14 residues. V was shortened by 3 bases and J by 0 bases, with 9 bases between the two germline ends. CDR3 residues: CASSLGSLSYEQYF. The DNA of the CDR3 is TGTGCCAGCAGTTTGGGCAGTCTCTCCTACGAGCAGTACTTC.

The CDR3 is CASTLSGQGTEAFF. CDR3 nucleotides: TGTGCCAGCACCTTGTCCGGACAGGGGACTGAAGCTTTCTTT. This sequence joins TRBV12-3 or TRBV12-4 and TRBJ1-1, with TRBD1 matching over 9 bases. V gave up 7 bases and J gave up 5 bases; unmatched junction bases: 8. This CDR3 region has 14 residues.

The V call is TRBV18, the J call TRBJ1-1, with D uncertain. Trimming took off 4 bases at V and 5 bases at J, with 11 bases between the two ends. Germline CDR1 reads KGHSH; CDR2 reads LQKENI. This CDR3 is built from 13 residues. The CDR3 protein is CASSLKPGTEAFF. The CDR3 DNA follows: TGTGCCAGCTCACTCAAGCCGGGGACTGAAGCTTTCTTT.

The table lists this clonotype with a few counts. The CDR3 sequence is CASSYPQGGYTF. The DNA for the CDR3 is TGTGCCAGCAGCTACCCGCAGGGTGGCTACACCTTC. This chain links TRBV6-1 with TRBJ1-2; D may be TRBD1 (5 bases). V lost 6 bases and J lost 7, with 12 bases in between. Germline assignment: CDR1 MNHNS and CDR2 SASEGT. This CDR3 has 12 amino acids.

The V and J genes are TRBV28 and TRBJ2-7; D possibly corresponds to TRBD2 (6 bases). With 6 bases removed from V and 3 bases from J, the gap between germline ends came to 12 bases. The CDR3 has 13 amino acids. The germline CDR1 and CDR2 sequences are MDHEN and SYDVKM. In DNA, the CDR3 is TGTGCCAGCAGACCGGGACTTAACTACGAGCAGTACTTC. Its translation is CASRPGLNYEQYF. Filled out from reference TRBV28 and TRBJ2-7, the complete variable domain reads DVKVTQSSRYLVKRTGEKVFLECVQDMDHENMFWYRQDPGLGLRLIYFSYDVKMKEKGDIPEGYSVSREKKERFSLILESASTNQTSMYLCASRPGLNYEQYFGPGTRLTVT.

The CDR3 DNA follows: TGCAGCGGACTAGCGGGGGGCCTCGCAGATACGCAGTATTTT. This encodes CSGLAGGLADTQYF. The V gene is TRBV20-1, the J gene TRBJ2-3, with 14 bases lining up with TRBD2. The germline V gene encodes CDR1 DFQATT and CDR2 SNEGSKA (reference sequence). The CDR3 is 14 residues long.

This clonotype appeared a few times. The chain combines TRBV9 with TRBJ2-5; tentative D call: TRBD2 (7 bases). V lost 3 bases and J lost 5, with 20 bases in between. This CDR3 is built from 16 residues. The germline CDR1 and CDR2 sequences are SGDLS and YYNGEE. The CDR3 nucleotides are TGTGCCAGCAGCGAGGGGGGGTTCGGTTCTGTTGAGACCCAGTACTTC. Translated: CASSEGGFGSVETQYF. Full variable domain (rest looked up from reference TRBV9 and TRBJ2-5): DSGVTQTPKHLITATGQRVTLRCSPRSGDLSVYWYQQSLDQGLQFLIQYYNGEERAKGNILERFSAQQFPDLHSELNLSSLELGDSALYFCASSEGGFGSVETQYFGPGTRLLVL.

This CDR3 is CATSLGTLSYNEQFF. CDR3 sequence (DNA): TGTGCCACCAGCCTCGGGACCCTCTCCTACAATGAGCAGTTCTTC. The rearrangement links TRBV24-1 to TRBJ2-1, with D perhaps TRBD1 or TRBD2 (5 bases each). Deletions cut 7 bases from V and 0 bases from J, with 12 bases between. The CDR3 is 15 amino acids. Germline V CDR1 and CDR2: KGHDR, SFDVKD.

Comment on this clonotype: A much larger clone sits a single nucleotide away, making a read error possible. This rearrangement joins TRBV5-1 to TRBJ1-1; no clear D. The CDR3 contains 13 residues. Per germline, CDR1 SGHRS and CDR2 YFSETQ. CDR3 in amino acids: CASSVALNTQAFF. CDR3 coding DNA: TGCGCCAGCAGCGTTGCCTTGAACACTCAAGCTTTCTTT. Full variable domain (rest looked up from reference TRBV5-1 and TRBJ1-1): KAGVTQTPRYLIKTRGQQVTLSCSPISGHRSVSWYQQTPGQGLQFLFEYFSETQRNKGNFPGRFSGRQFSNSRSEMNVSTLELGDSALYLCASSVALNTQAFFGQGTRLTVV.

The chain recombines TRBV13 with TRBJ2-3; D is unclear. The CDR3 length is 16 residues. V lost 4 bases and J 0 bases, leaving 14 bases between the germline ends. The germline V gene has CDR1 PRHDT and CDR2 FYEKMQ (reference sequence). CDR3 nucleotides: TGTGCCAGCAGCTCTGGTCGAGGAAATAGCACAGATACGCAGTATTTT. Amino acids: CASSSGRGNSTDTQYF.

At least ten counts were recorded for this clonotype. The V call is TRBV5-1, the J call TRBJ1-2; 7 bases match TRBD1. The length of the CDR3 is 14 residues. Germline trimming cut 4 bases from V and 4 bases from J; bases unmatched to any gene: 7. Per the germline V gene, CDR1 is SGHRS and CDR2 is YFSETQ. The CDR3 reads CASSDPGQSYGYTF. The CDR3 DNA sequence: TGCGCCAGCAGCGACCCGGGACAGAGCTATGGCTACACCTTC.

This clonotype was recorded many times. J is TRBJ1-2 and V is TRBV5-4, with a weak D call TRBD1 (6 bases). Germline V gives CDR1 SGHNT, CDR2 YYREEE (reference sequence). The germline V and J ends were trimmed by 4 bases and 1 base, with 14 bases remaining between them. This CDR3 spans 15 amino acids. The CDR3 reads CASSPQHRDNYGYTF. For the CDR3, the DNA is TGTGCCAGCAGCCCGCAACACAGGGATAACTATGGCTACACCTTC.

V is TRBV12-3 or TRBV12-4 and J is TRBJ2-1, with a possible D match to TRBD1 (6 bases). The CDR3 spans 16 residues. Trimming shortened V by 6 bases and J by 0 bases, and 15 bases separated the two germline ends. The CDR3 nucleotides are TGTGCCAGCAGCCCAACAGGGCTGGGCTCCTACAATGAGCAGTTCTTC. Its protein product is CASSPTGLGSYNEQFF.

Only a few counts were recorded for this clonotype. The rearrangement uses TRBV9 and TRBJ1-3; tentative D call: TRBD1 (5 bases). V was shortened by 3 bases and J by 1 base, with 8 bases between the two germline ends. Germline V CDR1 and CDR2: SGDLS, YYNGEE. The length of the CDR3 is 14 residues. CDR3 DNA sequence: TGTGCCAGCAGCGCCAGGGCTTCTGGAAACACCATATATTTT. Protein: CASSARASGNTIYF.

The V gene is TRBV12-3 or TRBV12-4, the J gene TRBJ1-5; TRBD1 is a possible D gene (5 bases). Trimming cost V 1 base and J 7 bases, with 14 bases left between them. The CDR3 is 15 amino acids. CDR3 loop: CASSLVQGLKQPQHF. CDR3 coding DNA: TGTGCCAGCAGTTTAGTGCAGGGACTCAAACAGCCCCAGCATTTT.

This chain joins TRBV5-4 and TRBJ2-6; D unclear. Deletions cut 3 bases from V and 0 bases from J, with 10 bases between. Germline loops: CDR1 SGHNT, CDR2 YYREEE (reference sequence). CDR3 size: 16 residues. The CDR3 is CASSSNRPSGANVLTF. The CDR3 nucleotides are TGTGCCAGCAGCTCGAACAGACCCTCTGGGGCCAACGTCCTGACTTTC.

This clonotype was found a few times. The chain joins TRBV20-1 to TRBJ2-7, with 8 bases matching TRBD1. This CDR3 comprises 14 residues. V dropped 6 bases and J dropped 3; count of bases not matched to a gene: 10. Germline V gene sequence: CDR1 DFQATT, CDR2 SNEGSKA (reference sequence). Here the CDR3 DNA reads TGCAGTGCCCCCAGGACAGGGAGTCTCTACGAGCAGTACTTC. This sequence encodes CSAPRTGSLYEQYF.

The chain is built from TRBV29-1 and TRBJ2-2; 10 nucleotides align to TRBD2. Germline V gives CDR1 SQVTM, CDR2 ANQGSEA. The ends lost 5 bases at V and 3 bases at J; junction bases unmatched: 3. The CDR3 runs 14 residues. The CDR3 sequence is CSVTSGVDTGELFF. CDR3 coding DNA: TGCAGCGTTACTAGCGGGGTAGACACCGGGGAGCTGTTTTTT.

The J gene is TRBJ1-5, the V gene TRBV12-3 or TRBV12-4; D is ambiguous. V gave up 2 bases and J gave up 6 bases, with 14 bases separating them. The CDR3 loop spans 15 amino acids. CDR3 in amino acids: CASSLSVAFSQPQHF. For the CDR3, the DNA is TGTGCCAGCAGTTTAAGTGTAGCTTTTAGTCAGCCCCAGCATTTT.